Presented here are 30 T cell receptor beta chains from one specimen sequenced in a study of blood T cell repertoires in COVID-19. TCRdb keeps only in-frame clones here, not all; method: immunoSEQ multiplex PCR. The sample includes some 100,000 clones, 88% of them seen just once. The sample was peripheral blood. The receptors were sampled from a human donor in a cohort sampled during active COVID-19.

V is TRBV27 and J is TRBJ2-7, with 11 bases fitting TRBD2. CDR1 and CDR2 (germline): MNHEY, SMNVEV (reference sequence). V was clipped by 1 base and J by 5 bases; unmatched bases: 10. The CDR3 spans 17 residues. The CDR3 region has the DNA TGTGCCAGCAGTTTATGGGGCCCTAGCGGGAGGTTCCACGAGCAGTACTTC. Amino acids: CASSLWGPSGRFHEQYF.

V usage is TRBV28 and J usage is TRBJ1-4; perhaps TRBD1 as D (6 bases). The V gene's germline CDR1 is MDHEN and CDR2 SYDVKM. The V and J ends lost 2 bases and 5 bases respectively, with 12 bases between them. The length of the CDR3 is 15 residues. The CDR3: CASSLSRQGNEKLFF. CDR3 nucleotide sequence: TGTGCCAGCAGTTTAAGCCGTCAGGGGAATGAAAAACTGTTTTTT.

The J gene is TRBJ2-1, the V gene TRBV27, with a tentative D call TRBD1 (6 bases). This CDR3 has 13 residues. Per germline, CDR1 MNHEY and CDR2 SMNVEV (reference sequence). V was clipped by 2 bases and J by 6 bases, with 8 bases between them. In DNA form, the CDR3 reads TGTGCCAGCAGTTTAGAACAGGGCAATGAGCAGTTCTTC. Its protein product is CASSLEQGNEQFF.

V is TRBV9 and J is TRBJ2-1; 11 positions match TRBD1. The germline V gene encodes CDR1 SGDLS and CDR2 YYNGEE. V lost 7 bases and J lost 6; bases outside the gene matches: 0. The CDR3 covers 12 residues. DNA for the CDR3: TGTGCCAGCGGGACAGGGGGCAATGAGCAGTTCTTC. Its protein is CASGTGGNEQFF.

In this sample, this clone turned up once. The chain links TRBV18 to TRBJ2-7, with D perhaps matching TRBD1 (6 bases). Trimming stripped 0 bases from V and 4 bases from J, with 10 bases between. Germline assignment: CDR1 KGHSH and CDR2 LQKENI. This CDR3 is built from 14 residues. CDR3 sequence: CASSPPNREYEQYF. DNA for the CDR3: TGTGCCAGCTCACCACCGAACAGGGAGTACGAGCAGTACTTC. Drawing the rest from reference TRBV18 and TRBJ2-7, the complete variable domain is NAGVMQNPRHLVRRRGQEARLRCSPMKGHSHVYWYRQLPEEGLKFMVYLQKENIIDESGMPKERFSAEFPKEGPSILRIQQVVRGDSAAYFCASSPPNREYEQYFGPGTRLTVT.

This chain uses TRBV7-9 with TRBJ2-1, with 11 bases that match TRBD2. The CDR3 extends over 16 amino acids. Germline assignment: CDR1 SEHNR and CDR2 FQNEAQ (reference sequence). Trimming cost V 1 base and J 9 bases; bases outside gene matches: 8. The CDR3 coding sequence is TGTGCCAGCAGCTTAGAGCTAGCGGGAGGAGGCGGTGAGCAGTTCTTC. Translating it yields CASSLELAGGGGEQFF.

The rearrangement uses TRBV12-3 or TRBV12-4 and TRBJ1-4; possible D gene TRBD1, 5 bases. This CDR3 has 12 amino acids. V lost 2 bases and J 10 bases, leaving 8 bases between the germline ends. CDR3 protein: CASSLSTGKLFF. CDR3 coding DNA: TGTGCCAGCAGTTTATCAACAGGAAAACTGTTTTTT.

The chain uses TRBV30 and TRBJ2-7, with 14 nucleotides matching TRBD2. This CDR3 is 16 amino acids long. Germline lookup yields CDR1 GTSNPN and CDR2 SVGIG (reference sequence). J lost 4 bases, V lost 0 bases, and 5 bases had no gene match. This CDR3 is CAWSVPRTSGRYEQYF. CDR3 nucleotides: TGTGCCTGGAGTGTCCCAAGGACTAGCGGGAGGTACGAGCAGTACTTC.

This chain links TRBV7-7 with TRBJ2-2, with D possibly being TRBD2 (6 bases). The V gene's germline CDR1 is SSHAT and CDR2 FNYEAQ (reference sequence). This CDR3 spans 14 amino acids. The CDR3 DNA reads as TGTGCGCTGCTCCGGGACTTGAGAACCGGGGAGCTGTTTTTT. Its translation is CALLRDLRTGELFF.

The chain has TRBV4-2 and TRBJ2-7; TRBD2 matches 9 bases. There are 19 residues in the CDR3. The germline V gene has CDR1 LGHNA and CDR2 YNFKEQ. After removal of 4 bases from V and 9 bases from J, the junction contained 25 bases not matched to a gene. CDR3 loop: CASSPLSGGGRARDTTQYF. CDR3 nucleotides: TGTGCCAGCAGCCCCCTCTCCGGCGGCGGGAGGGCCCGAGATACGACGCAGTACTTC.

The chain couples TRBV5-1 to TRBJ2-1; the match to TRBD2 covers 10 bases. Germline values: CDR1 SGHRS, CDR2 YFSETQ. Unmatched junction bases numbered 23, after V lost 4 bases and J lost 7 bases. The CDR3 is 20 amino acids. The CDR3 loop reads CASSAMRPGLASQGGNEQFF. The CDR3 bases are TGCGCCAGCAGCGCTATGAGACCGGGACTAGCGTCACAAGGGGGGAATGAGCAGTTCTTC.

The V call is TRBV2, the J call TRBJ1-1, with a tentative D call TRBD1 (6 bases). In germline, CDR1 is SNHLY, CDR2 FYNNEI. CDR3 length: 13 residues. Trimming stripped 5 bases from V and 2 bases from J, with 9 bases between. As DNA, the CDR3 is TGTGCCAGCAGTCCACAGGGAAACACTGAAGCTTTCTTT. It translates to CASSPQGNTEAFF.

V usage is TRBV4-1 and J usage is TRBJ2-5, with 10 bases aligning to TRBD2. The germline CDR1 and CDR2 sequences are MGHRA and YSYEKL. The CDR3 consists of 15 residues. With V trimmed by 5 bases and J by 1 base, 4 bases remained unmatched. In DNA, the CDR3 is TGCGCCAGCAGCTTCGGACTAGCGGTCCAAGAGACCCAGTACTTC. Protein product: CASSFGLAVQETQYF.

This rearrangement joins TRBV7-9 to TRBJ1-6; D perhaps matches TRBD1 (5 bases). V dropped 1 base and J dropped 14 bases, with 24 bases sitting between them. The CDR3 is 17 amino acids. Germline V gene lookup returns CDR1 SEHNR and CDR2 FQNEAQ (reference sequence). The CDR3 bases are TGTGCCAGCAGCTTAGACCTCACAGGTGCCCAGGGACTCACCCTCCACTTT. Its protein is CASSLDLTGAQGLTLHF.

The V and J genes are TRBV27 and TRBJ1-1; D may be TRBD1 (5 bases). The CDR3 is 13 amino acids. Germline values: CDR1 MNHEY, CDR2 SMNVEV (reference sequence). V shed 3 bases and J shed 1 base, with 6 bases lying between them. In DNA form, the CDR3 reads TGTGCCAGCAGTTTCCAGGGGAACACTGAAGCTTTCTTT. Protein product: CASSFQGNTEAFF.

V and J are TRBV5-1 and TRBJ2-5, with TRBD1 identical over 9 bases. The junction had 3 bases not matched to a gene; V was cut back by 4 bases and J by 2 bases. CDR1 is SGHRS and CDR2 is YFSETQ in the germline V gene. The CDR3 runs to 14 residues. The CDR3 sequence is CASSQGTGQETQYF. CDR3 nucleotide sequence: TGCGCCAGCAGCCAAGGGACAGGGCAAGAGACCCAGTACTTC. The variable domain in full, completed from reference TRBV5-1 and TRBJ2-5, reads KAGVTQTPRYLIKTRGQQVTLSCSPISGHRSVSWYQQTPGQGLQFLFEYFSETQRNKGNFPGRFSGRQFSNSRSEMNVSTLELGDSALYLCASSQGTGQETQYFGPGTRLLVL.

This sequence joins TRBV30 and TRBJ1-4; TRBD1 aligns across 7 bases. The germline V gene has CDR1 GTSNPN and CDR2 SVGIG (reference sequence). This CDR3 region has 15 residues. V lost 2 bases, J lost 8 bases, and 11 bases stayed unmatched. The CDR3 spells CAWSSRDSRREKLFF. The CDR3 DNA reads TGTGCCTGGAGTTCCAGGGACAGTAGACGGGAAAAACTGTTTTTT.

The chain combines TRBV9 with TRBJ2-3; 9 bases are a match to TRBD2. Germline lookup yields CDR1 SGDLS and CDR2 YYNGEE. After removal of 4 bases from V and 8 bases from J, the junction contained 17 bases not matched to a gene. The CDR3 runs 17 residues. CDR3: CASSSFGSGSNLGTQYF. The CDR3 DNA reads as TGTGCCAGCAGCTCTTTTGGTAGCGGGAGTAACTTAGGTACGCAGTATTTT.

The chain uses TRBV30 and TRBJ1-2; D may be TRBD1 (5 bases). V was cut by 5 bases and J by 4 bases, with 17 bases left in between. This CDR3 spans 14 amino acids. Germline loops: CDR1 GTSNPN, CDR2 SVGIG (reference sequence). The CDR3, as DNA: TGTGCCTGGGAAGACTTCCTCGGGGGCTATGGCTACACCTTC. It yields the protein CAWEDFLGGYGYTF.

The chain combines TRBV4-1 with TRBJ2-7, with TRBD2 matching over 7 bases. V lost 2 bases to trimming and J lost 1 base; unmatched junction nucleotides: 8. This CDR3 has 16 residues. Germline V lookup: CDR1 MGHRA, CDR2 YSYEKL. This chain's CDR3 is CASSQRSGGGSYEQYF. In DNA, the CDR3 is TGCGCCAGCAGCCAACGGTCGGGGGGAGGATCCTACGAGCAGTACTTC.

This CDR3 is CASSAPRASGNQETQYF. CDR3 in DNA: TGTGCCAGCAGCGCCCCGAGGGCTAGCGGGAACCAAGAGACCCAGTACTTC. The chain couples TRBV3-1 (or the pseudogene TRBV3-2) to TRBJ2-5; 9 bases fit TRBD2. Germline V gene lookup returns CDR1 LGHDT and CDR2 YNNKEL (reference sequence). The CDR3 loop spans 17 amino acids. The V segment lost 5 bases and the J segment 0 bases; nucleotides outside the gene matches: 10.

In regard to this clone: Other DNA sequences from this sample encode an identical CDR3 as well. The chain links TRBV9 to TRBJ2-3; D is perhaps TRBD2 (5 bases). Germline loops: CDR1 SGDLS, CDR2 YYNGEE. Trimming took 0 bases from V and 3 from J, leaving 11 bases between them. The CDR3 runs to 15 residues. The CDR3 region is CASSVVGRGTDTQYF. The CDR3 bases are TGTGCCAGCAGCGTAGTTGGCCGGGGAACAGATACGCAGTATTTT.

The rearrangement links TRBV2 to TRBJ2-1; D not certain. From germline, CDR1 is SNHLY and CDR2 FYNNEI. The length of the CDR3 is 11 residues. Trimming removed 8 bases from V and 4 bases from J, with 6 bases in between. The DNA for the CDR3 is TGTGCCAGCGACATTTACAATGAGCAGTTCTTC. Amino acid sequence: CASDIYNEQFF.

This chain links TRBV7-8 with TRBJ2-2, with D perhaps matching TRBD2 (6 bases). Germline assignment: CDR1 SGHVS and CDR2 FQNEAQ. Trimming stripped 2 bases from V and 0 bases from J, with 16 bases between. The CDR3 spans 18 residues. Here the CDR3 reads CASSLFAAGGTNTGELFF. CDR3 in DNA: TGTGCCAGCAGCTTATTCGCAGCGGGTGGGACGAACACCGGGGAGCTGTTTTTT.

The CDR3 reads CASSVGVRDSPLHF. The CDR3 bases are TGTGCCAGCAGTGTCGGCGTCAGGGATTCACCCCTCCACTTT. This chain uses TRBV2 with TRBJ1-6, with a weak D call TRBD1 (5 bases). The CDR3 covers 14 residues. CDR1 SNHLY and CDR2 FYNNEI come from the germline V gene. The germline V and J ends were trimmed by 4 bases and 8 bases, with 12 bases remaining between them. The whole variable domain, remainder taken from reference TRBV2 and TRBJ1-6, is EPEVTQTPSHQVTQMGQEVILRCVPISNHLYFYWYRQILGQKVEFLVSFYNNEISEKSEIFDDQFSVERPDGSNFTLKIRSTKLEDSAMYFCASSVGVRDSPLHFGNGTRLTVT.

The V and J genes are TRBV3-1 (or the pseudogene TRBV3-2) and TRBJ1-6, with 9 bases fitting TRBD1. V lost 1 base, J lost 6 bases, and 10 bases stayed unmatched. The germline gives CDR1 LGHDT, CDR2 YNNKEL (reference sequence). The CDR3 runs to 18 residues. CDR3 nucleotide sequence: TGTGCCAGCAGCCAAGTCTTTCCCACAGGGGGCTTTAATTCACCCCTCCACTTT. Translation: CASSQVFPTGGFNSPLHF.

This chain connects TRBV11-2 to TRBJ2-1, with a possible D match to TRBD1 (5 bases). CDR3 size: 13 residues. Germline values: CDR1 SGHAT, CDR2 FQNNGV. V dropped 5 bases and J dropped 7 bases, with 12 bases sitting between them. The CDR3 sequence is CASSPGHLNEQFF. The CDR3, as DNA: TGTGCCAGCAGCCCAGGACACCTTAATGAGCAGTTCTTC.

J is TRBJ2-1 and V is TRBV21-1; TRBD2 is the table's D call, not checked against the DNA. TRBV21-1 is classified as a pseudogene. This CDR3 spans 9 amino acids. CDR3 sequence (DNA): TGTGCCATCCTGAGTGAGCAGTTCTTC. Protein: CAILSEQFF.

CDR3 nucleotide sequence: TGTGCCAGCAGTTACTCTCGGGGGGCGAGCAATCAGCCCCAGCATTTT. Residues: CASSYSRGASNQPQHF. The V gene is TRBV6-2 or TRBV6-3, the J gene TRBJ1-5; weak D call: TRBD1 (6 bases). CDR1 is MNHEY and CDR2 is SVGEGT in the germline V gene. The V end lost 0 bases, the J end lost 1 base, and 10 bases lay between the germline ends. The CDR3 is 16 amino acids.

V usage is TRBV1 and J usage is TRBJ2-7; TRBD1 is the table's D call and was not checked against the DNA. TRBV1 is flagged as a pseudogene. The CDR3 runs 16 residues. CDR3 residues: CTSSQGTGFQKYEQYF. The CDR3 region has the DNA TGCACCAGCAGCCAAGGGACAGGGTTTCAAAAATACGAGCAGTACTTC.